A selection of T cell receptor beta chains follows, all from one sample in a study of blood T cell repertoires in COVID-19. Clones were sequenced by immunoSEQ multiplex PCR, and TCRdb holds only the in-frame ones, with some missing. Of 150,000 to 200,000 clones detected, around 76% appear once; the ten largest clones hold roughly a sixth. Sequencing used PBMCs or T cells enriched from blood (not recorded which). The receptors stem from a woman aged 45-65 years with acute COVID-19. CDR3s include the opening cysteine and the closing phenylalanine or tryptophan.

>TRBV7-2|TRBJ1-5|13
CATGTGGNQPQHF
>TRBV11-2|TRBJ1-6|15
CASEGQGGNNSPLHF
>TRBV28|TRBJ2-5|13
CASTSGNQETQYF
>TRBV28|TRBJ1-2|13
CASSFNRVDGYTF
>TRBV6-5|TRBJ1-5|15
CASQREGGRIQPQHF
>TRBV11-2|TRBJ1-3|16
CASSLLWTVAGNTIYF
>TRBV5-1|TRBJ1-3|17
CASSLEGRGYSGNTIYF
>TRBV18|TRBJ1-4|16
CASSQIPGTGNEKLFF
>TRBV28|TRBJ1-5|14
CASARRGSNQPQHF
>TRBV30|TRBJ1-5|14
CAWAYRGRGQPQHF
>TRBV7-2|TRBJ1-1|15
CASSSDRGFFTEAFF
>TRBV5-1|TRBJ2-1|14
CASSFGAANNEQFF
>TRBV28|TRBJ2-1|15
CASSFRLAEVNEQFF
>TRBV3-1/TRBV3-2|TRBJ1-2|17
CASSQGSRDSVLVGYTF
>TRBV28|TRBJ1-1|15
CASSKTPTGKGEAFF
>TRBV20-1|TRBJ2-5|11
CSARQGGTQYF
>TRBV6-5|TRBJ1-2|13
CASWDRGSSGYTF
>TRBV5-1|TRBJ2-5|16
CASSLEIGRGGETQYF
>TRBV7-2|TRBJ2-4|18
CASSLDRSVYSVLNIQYF
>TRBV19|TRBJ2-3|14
CASTAAGATDTQYF
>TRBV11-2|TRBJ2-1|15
CASSRTSQPGNEQFF
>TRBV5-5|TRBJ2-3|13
CAYALAGGDTQYF
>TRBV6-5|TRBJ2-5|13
CASRLGQKETQYF
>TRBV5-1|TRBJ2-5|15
CASSLASGGEETQYF
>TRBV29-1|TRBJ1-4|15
CSVVGVGQGAEKLFF
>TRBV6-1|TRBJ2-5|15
CASSDLGWYQETQYF
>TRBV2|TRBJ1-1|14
CASSAVMAGTEAFF
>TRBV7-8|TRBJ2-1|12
CASSLPRGEQFF
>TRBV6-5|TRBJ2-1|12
CAIARLASEQFF
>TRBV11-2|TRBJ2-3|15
CASSPYVGGGDTQYF
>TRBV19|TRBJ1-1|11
CASSMTGVAFF
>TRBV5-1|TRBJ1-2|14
CASSENGQFYGYTF
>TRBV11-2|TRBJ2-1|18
CASSLIGLAGGQHNEQFF
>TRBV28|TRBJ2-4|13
CASKVPGLNIQYF
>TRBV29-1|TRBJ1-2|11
CSVTENYGYTF
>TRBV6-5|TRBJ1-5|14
CASSYAYSNQPQHF
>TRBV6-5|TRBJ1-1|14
CASSYDRVHTEAFF
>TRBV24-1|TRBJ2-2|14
CASGTGSNTGELFF
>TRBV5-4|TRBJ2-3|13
CASTRTSADTQYF
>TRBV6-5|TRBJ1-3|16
CASSYVLGGNGNTIYF
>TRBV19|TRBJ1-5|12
CASNRRGQPQHF
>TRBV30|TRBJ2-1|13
CAWSDRGWGEQFF
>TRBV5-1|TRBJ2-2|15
CASSEGQGVAGELFF
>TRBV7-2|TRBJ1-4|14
CASSRTGSNEKLFF